This paragraph covers one T cell receptor (delta chain) sequence. This record comes from a study of gamma-delta T cells after stem cell transplantation. TCRdb re-called clones from the RT-PCR reads via CATT. This sample has around 2,500 delta-chain clones; roughly 45% occur once, and the top ten carry 15% to 20%. Trimming pared 7 bases from V and 0 bases from J, leaving 17 bases between. CDR1 is GEAIGNYY and CDR2 is EKD in the germline V gene. CDR3 length: 15 residues. The clonotype was recovered from a human donor. It is not recorded whose cells these are; they may come from a transplant donor. The sample was gamma-delta T cells. This rearrangement joins TRDV2 to TRDJ1; TRDD2 might be the D (6 bases). The CDR3 DNA is TGTGCCTGCCCTGACCTCCTACACGACACCGATAAACTCATCTTT. It codes for CACPDLLHDTDKLIF.